The sequence of this T cell receptor beta chain was determined in a study of blood T cell repertoires in COVID-19. At the level of the study: Samples representing acute and convalescent COVID-19 were sourced from the United States, Italy and Spain.

Germline trimming cut 6 bases from V and 5 bases from J; bases unmatched to any gene: 11. Germline CDR1 MNHEY, CDR2 SVGEGT. The CDR3 loop spans 15 amino acids. The table came from immunoSEQ multiplex PCR; TCRdb's copy has only in-frame clones and leaves some out. The sample lists 140,000 to 150,000 clones, approximately 80% occurring once. This sequence originates from a human donor in a cohort sampled during active COVID-19. Sequencing input: peripheral blood. The genes are TRBV6-2 or TRBV6-3 and TRBJ1-1; 8 nucleotides agree with TRBD1. CDR3 amino acids: CASSDPGGAGTEAFF. CDR3 nucleotide sequence: TGTGCCAGCAGCGACCCAGGGGGCGCCGGAACTGAAGCTTTCTTT.